Sequencing of this TCR beta chain was carried out in a study of blood T cell repertoires in COVID-19. Allocation to cohorts depended on clinical history reported by the participants. Study processing details: Researchers report that nucleated cell counts were estimated from reference gene primer amplification. TCRdb's table, derived via immunoSEQ multiplex PCR, lists solely in-frame clones and lacks some. The V and J calls and the clone size are those of that table, but D and trimming were determined from the DNA. Among 260,000 or so clones listed, about 91% were seen once. CDR3 length: 15 residues. The germline V gene has CDR1 MNHNS and CDR2 SASEGT. The V and J ends lost 2 bases and 4 bases respectively, with 14 bases between them.

This TCR derives from a woman in her twenties or thirties with acute COVID-19. The chain employs TRBV6-1 and TRBJ1-2, with D tentatively TRBD1 (5 bases). What was sequenced was PBMCs or T cells enriched from blood (not recorded which). CDR3 in DNA: TGTGCCAGCAGTGAAATAAGGGGTGGGCTCTATGGCTACACCTTC. Amino acids: CASSEIRGGLYGYTF.